Following are 3 T cell receptor beta chains from one sample sequenced in a study of blood T cell repertoires in COVID-19. Sequencing was performed with immunoSEQ multiplex PCR; in TCRdb, only in-frame clones are kept and a portion is missing. The sample lists fewer than 250,000 clones, about nine tenths occurring once. Material: peripheral blood. Source of these receptors: a woman in her forties with acute or convalescent COVID-19.

The rearrangement uses TRBV3-1 (or the pseudogene TRBV3-2) and TRBJ1-6, with 9 bases lining up with TRBD1. The junction had 2 bases not matched to a gene; V was cut back by 1 base and J by 7 bases. Germline V gives CDR1 LGHDT, CDR2 YNNKEL (reference sequence). This CDR3 is built from 15 residues. CDR3 in amino acids: CASSQAGTGNSPLHF. The CDR3, as DNA: TGTGCCAGCAGCCAAGCGGGGACAGGGAATTCACCCCTCCACTTT.

The rearrangement links TRBV27 to TRBJ1-1, with 7 positions matching TRBD1. V lost 6 bases and J lost 5; bases outside the gene matches: 6. CDR3 length: 13 amino acids. Germline V gene sequence: CDR1 MNHEY, CDR2 SMNVEV (reference sequence). The CDR3 loop reads CASRTGTGTEAFF. The CDR3 DNA sequence: TGTGCCAGCAGGACAGGGACGGGGACTGAAGCTTTCTTT.

Turning to this clone: Other DNA sequences from this sample encode an identical CDR3 as well. The chain couples TRBV6-5 to TRBJ1-1; D may be TRBD1 (5 bases). Germline-derived CDR1 and CDR2 are MNHEY and SVGAGI. The CDR3 sequence is 14 residues long. Trimming took off 2 bases at V and 1 base at J, with 8 bases between the two ends. CDR3 protein: CASSYGGENTEAFF. The CDR3 DNA sequence: TGTGCCAGCAGTTACGGAGGGGAGAACACTGAAGCTTTCTTT.